One and the same sample provided the 22 T cell receptor beta chains below, sequenced in a study of PD-1 blockade in classical Hodgkin lymphoma. Time point here: cycle 4 day 1 (C4D1), after less than 7 weeks of nivolumab. Each patient relapsed following autologous stem cell transplantation, and prior brentuximab vedotin exposure differed. Starting with thawed PBMCs, CD4+ T cells were purified by magnetic negative selection. The repertoire was sequenced with immunoSEQ multiplex PCR; TCRdb's copy has only in-frame clones and lacks some. The sample consists of some 30,000 clones, 92% of them appearing once. The starting material was CD4+ T cells from blood, obtained before the fourth cycle of nivolumab. Every receptor here comes from a human donor with classical Hodgkin lymphoma.

The chain recombines TRBV27 with TRBJ1-4; D is undetermined. The germline V gene encodes CDR1 MNHEY and CDR2 SMNVEV (reference sequence). CDR3 size: 11 residues. V shed 7 bases and J shed 7 bases, with 7 bases lying between them. Written as DNA, the CDR3 is TGTGCCAGCACAAGAGGTGAAAAACTGTTTTTT. Amino acid sequence: CASTRGEKLFF.

The V gene is TRBV10-3, the J gene TRBJ1-3, with a weak D call TRBD1 (6 bases). Looked up from germline, CDR1 is ENHRY and CDR2 is SYGVKD. CDR3 length: 16 amino acids. Trimming shortened V by 7 bases and J by 8 bases, and 24 bases separated the two germline ends. CDR3 sequence (DNA): TGTGCCATCACCCGAGGTGAAAGGAGGGGGTCAGACACCATATATTTT. Residues: CAITRGERRGSDTIYF.

The chain combines TRBV5-4 with TRBJ2-5; D might be TRBD2 (5 bases). CDR1 SGHNT and CDR2 YYREEE come from the germline V gene (reference sequence). Trimming left V 4 bases short and J 1 base short, with 14 bases between. This CDR3 contains 15 residues. CDR3 sequence (DNA): TGTGCCAGCAGCCCACTAGGGAGCGGCCAAGAGACCCAGTACTTC. This sequence encodes CASSPLGSGQETQYF.

The V and J genes are TRBV4-1 and TRBJ2-1, with 8 bases that match TRBD2. V lost 5 bases and J lost 4; bases outside the gene matches: 10. The CDR3 contains 16 residues. Germline V gives CDR1 MGHRA, CDR2 YSYEKL. CDR3 DNA: TGCGCCAGCAGCTCCGTTACTAGCGGTTTTTACAATGAGCAGTTCTTC. Its translation: CASSSVTSGFYNEQFF.

V and J are TRBV19 and TRBJ2-2; D unclear. The CDR3 extends over 14 amino acids. The ends were cut back, 9 bases at V and 4 bases at J, with 15 bases in the middle. Germline V gene data show CDR1 as LNHDA and CDR2 as SQIVND (reference sequence). CDR3 amino acids: CASRAPTATGELFF. DNA of the CDR3: TGTGCCAGCCGAGCCCCCACGGCCACCGGGGAGCTGTTTTTT.

The chain has TRBV5-1 and TRBJ2-5; D unclear. Trimming left V 5 bases short and J 4 bases short, with 12 bases between. Germline assignment: CDR1 SGHRS and CDR2 YFSETQ. The CDR3 has 13 amino acids. The CDR3 loop is CASRLGRLETQYF. In DNA form, the CDR3 reads TGCGCCAGCAGGCTAGGGCGTTTAGAGACCCAGTACTTC.

J is TRBJ1-1 and V is TRBV25-1; weak D call: TRBD1 (6 bases). Germline V gene data show CDR1 as MGHDK and CDR2 as SYGVNS. Trimming cost V 2 bases and J 1 base, with 17 bases left between them. The CDR3 has 17 amino acids. The CDR3 loop is CASSELLGHPPNTEAFF. The CDR3 nucleotides are TGTGCCAGCAGTGAACTCCTGGGACACCCCCCGAACACTGAAGCTTTCTTT.

This chain connects TRBV5-1 to TRBJ1-1; TRBD1 aligns across 7 bases. Per germline, CDR1 SGHRS and CDR2 YFSETQ. The J segment lost 6 bases and the V segment lost 0 bases, leaving 8 bases of the junction unmatched. The CDR3 extends over 15 amino acids. Here the CDR3 DNA reads TGCGCCAGCAGCTTGGCCAGGACAGGAGACCCTGAAGCTTTCTTT. This gives the protein CASSLARTGDPEAFF.

Only a few counts were recorded for this clone. The genes are TRBV27 and TRBJ1-2, with D perhaps TRBD1 (5 bases). The CDR3 is 12 amino acids. With 2 bases removed from V and 6 bases from J, the gap between germline ends came to 7 bases. The germline gives CDR1 MNHEY, CDR2 SMNVEV (reference sequence). The CDR3 loop is CASSLTGDGYTF. The CDR3, as DNA: TGTGCCAGCAGTTTAACAGGTGATGGCTACACCTTC.

The chain couples TRBV28 to TRBJ1-2; 7 bases match TRBD1. Germline values: CDR1 MDHEN, CDR2 SYDVKM. CDR3 length: 12 residues. V lost 4 bases to trimming and J lost 5 bases; unmatched junction nucleotides: 1. The CDR3 region has the DNA TGTGCCAGCAGTTCGACAGGGTATGGCTACACCTTC. Its protein is CASSSTGYGYTF.

This chain uses TRBV5-6 with TRBJ2-1; D is possibly TRBD2 (6 bases). This CDR3 region has 16 residues. CDR1 and CDR2 from the germline V gene are SGHDT and YYEEEE. Trimming removed 0 bases at V and 8 bases at J, with 18 bases between. For the CDR3, the DNA is TGTGCCAGCAGCTTGGTAGGGACTCGAATTGCCCATGAGCAGTTCTTC. It is translated as CASSLVGTRIAHEQFF.

The CDR3 DNA reads TGCGCCAGCACCCCTGGCAGTACGGGGAGAAACACCATATATTTT. It translates to CASTPGSTGRNTIYF. The V gene is TRBV5-1, the J gene TRBJ1-3; D is uncertain. V was trimmed by 6 bases and J by 5 bases, leaving 18 bases between them. Germline V lookup: CDR1 SGHRS, CDR2 YFSETQ. The CDR3 totals 15 residues.

This chain joins TRBV7-9 and TRBJ1-1, with D maybe TRBD1 (6 bases). The CDR3 spans 15 residues. Germline values: CDR1 SEHNR, CDR2 FQNEAQ (reference sequence). Trimming pared 1 base from V and 2 bases from J, leaving 11 bases between. CDR3: CASSLVTGGNTEAFF. The CDR3 DNA follows: TGTGCCAGCAGCTTAGTGACGGGGGGCAACACTGAAGCTTTCTTT.

The chain combines TRBV11-1 with TRBJ2-1; 7 bases map to TRBD2. Per the germline V gene, CDR1 is SGHAT and CDR2 is FQDESV (reference sequence). Trimming took 5 bases from V and 2 from J; bases not matched to a gene: 6. This CDR3 is 15 amino acids long. The CDR3 nucleotides are TGTGCCAGCAGCCTCAGCGGGGCCACCTACAATGAGCAGTTCTTC. Encoded protein: CASSLSGATYNEQFF.

The rearrangement joins TRBV19 to TRBJ1-5; perhaps TRBD1 as D (6 bases). V was pared by 8 bases and J by 7 bases, with 18 bases between. The CDR3 consists of 14 residues. Germline CDR1 reads LNHDA; CDR2 reads SQIVND (reference sequence). CDR3 nucleotides: TGTGCCAGTGGATACAGGGTTTCGGGACAGCCCCAGCATTTT. The encoded protein is CASGYRVSGQPQHF.

This chain joins TRBV27 and TRBJ1-1, with TRBD1 as a possible D gene (6 bases). CDR1 is MNHEY, CDR2 SMNVEV, per germline (reference sequence). V was trimmed by 2 bases and J by 8 bases, leaving 12 bases between them. The CDR3 totals 13 residues. CDR3 loop: CASSLMGAVEAFF. The CDR3 coding sequence is TGTGCCAGCAGTTTAATGGGGGCAGTGGAAGCTTTCTTT.

This chain links TRBV11-2 with TRBJ2-3, with TRBD2 matching over 12 bases. CDR1 and CDR2 from the germline V gene are SGHAT and FQNNGV. The V gene end was trimmed by 1 base and the J gene end by 2 bases; junction bases not matched to a gene: 7. The CDR3 spans 18 residues. The DNA for the CDR3 is TGTGCCAGCAGCTTAGGGCTAGCGGGAGGGCCTTCCACAGATACGCAGTATTTT. Amino acid sequence: CASSLGLAGGPSTDTQYF.

V gene TRBV30 combines with J gene TRBJ2-1; D gene uncertain. CDR1 GTSNPN and CDR2 SVGIG come from the germline V gene (reference sequence). The length of the CDR3 is 10 residues. Trimming cost V 2 bases and J 7 bases, with 3 bases left between them. CDR3: CAWSRNEQFF. The CDR3 nucleotides are TGTGCCTGGAGTAGAAATGAGCAGTTCTTC. The complete variable domain, with remaining parts taken from reference TRBV30 and TRBJ2-1, reads SQTIHQWPATLVQPVGSPLSLECTVEGTSNPNLYWYRQAAGRGLQLLFYSVGIGQISSEVPQNLSASRPQDRQFILSSKKLLLSDSGFYLCAWSRNEQFFGPGTRLTVL.

CDR3 protein: CASSPPNREAGGQYF. CDR3 DNA: TGTGCCAGCTCACCACCGAACAGGGAGGCCGGGGGGCAGTACTTC. The chain links TRBV18 to TRBJ2-5; perhaps TRBD2 as D (7 bases). There are 15 residues in the CDR3. Trimming took 0 bases from V and 11 from J, leaving 19 bases between them. The V gene's germline CDR1 is KGHSH and CDR2 LQKENI.

CDR3 nucleotides: TGTGCCAGCAGTGAATCGTCAGGGGGCTACGAGCAGTACTTC. Residues: CASSESSGGYEQYF. The chain is built from TRBV6-1 and TRBJ2-7, with TRBD1 matching over 7 bases. CDR1 and CDR2 from the germline V gene are MNHNS and SASEGT. V shed 2 bases, J shed 3 bases, and the junction held 4 bases outside the gene matches. This CDR3 comprises 14 residues.

This chain links TRBV15 with TRBJ2-3; maybe TRBD2 (5 bases). This CDR3 has 16 amino acids. Germline V CDR1 and CDR2: LNHNV, YYDKDF (reference sequence). The ends were cut back, 0 bases at V and 0 bases at J, with 10 bases in the middle. The CDR3, as DNA: TGTGCCACCAGCAGAGAGCGAGGCGGGAGCACAGATACGCAGTATTTT. This gives the protein CATSRERGGSTDTQYF.

The J gene is TRBJ1-4, the V gene TRBV30, with 10 bases matching TRBD1. Germline CDR1 and CDR2: GTSNPN and SVGIG (reference sequence). The ends lost 5 bases at V and 7 bases at J; junction bases unmatched: 7. CDR3 length: 14 residues. This CDR3 is CAWHRQGAGEKLFF. The CDR3, as DNA: TGTGCCTGGCATCGACAGGGGGCGGGTGAAAAACTGTTTTTT.